This T cell receptor beta chain was identified in a study of T cells in Graves' hyperthyroidism and ophthalmopathy. The PBMCs were taken from roughly 10 ml of fresh peripheral blood. Notes on the study in general: Most thyroid-expanded clonotypes above 0.001 were also found in blood.

There were TCR beta CDR3 regions amplified from RNA transcripts. HTBI primers were used for first-round RT-PCR of the TCR CDR3. TCRdb re-called the multiplex PCR reads through MiXCR, storing one row per CDR3 protein. Here the sample spans some 740,000 distinct CDR3 sequences, roughly 15% being singletons. This CDR3 contains 14 residues. V shed 7 bases and J shed 0 bases, with 11 bases lying between them. This clonotype was counted ten times or more. Antigen specificity is unknown. The specimen was blood. The TCR was taken from a woman aged 18-29 years with Graves' hyperthyroidism. The rearrangement links TRBV12-3 or TRBV12-4 to TRBJ2-3, with D uncertain. CDR3 bases: TGTGCCAGCACCCTGACACTTAGCACAGATACGCAGTATTTT. Amino acids: CASTLTLSTDTQYF.